This T cell receptor (beta chain) originates from a study of T cells after yellow fever vaccination. MiXCR, run by TCRdb on the 5' RACE reads, gives a single entry per CDR3 protein. The repertoire consists of a few hundred thousand distinct CDR3 sequences, with roughly 5.6% occurring once and the leading ten covering less than 3.5%. The germline V and J ends were trimmed by 3 bases and 4 bases, with 10 bases remaining between them. Germline lookup yields CDR1 SGHRS and CDR2 YFSETQ. The CDR3 totals 13 residues. This chain uses TRBV5-1 with TRBJ1-1, with TRBD1 as a possible D gene (6 bases). The origin of this receptor is a man between 18 and 29 years old who received the YFV17D yellow fever vaccine. This material consisted of CD4+ T cells sorted from PBMCs, taken on the day of the yellow fever booster vaccination. This chain's CDR3 is CASSSGDGTEAFF. In DNA, the CDR3 is TGCGCCAGCAGCTCAGGGGACGGCACTGAAGCTTTCTTT.